The 4 T cell receptor beta chains reported below all come from one sample, sequenced in a study of shared clonotypes between healthy human individuals. Sequencing used immunoSEQ multiplex PCR; TCRdb keeps in-frame clones, though not all of them. This table has 300,000 to 400,000 clones, around 86% appearing once. Sequenced: memory CD8+ T cells sorted from blood. The subset here: CD45RO+ cells pooled with CCR7-negative TemRA cells. These receptors originate from a young man in good health.

V gene TRBV28 combines with J gene TRBJ2-7; 7 nucleotides agree with TRBD1. V was clipped by 6 bases and J by 0 bases; unmatched bases: 8. The CDR3 is made up of 15 amino acids. Germline lookup yields CDR1 MDHEN and CDR2 SYDVKM. CDR3 region: CASRAGQVSSYEQYF. The CDR3 DNA reads as TGTGCCAGCAGGGCCGGACAGGTTAGCTCCTACGAGCAGTACTTC.

In this sample, this clone turned up a few times. This rearrangement joins TRBV28 to TRBJ1-5; D possibly corresponds to TRBD1 (5 bases). CDR1 is MDHEN, CDR2 SYDVKM, per germline. The CDR3 totals 13 residues. V lost 3 bases to trimming and J lost 3 bases, with 6 bases between them. CDR3 in amino acids: CASSLGPNQPQHF. CDR3 sequence (DNA): TGTGCCAGCAGTTTGGGACCCAATCAGCCCCAGCATTTT.

The J gene is TRBJ2-3, the V gene TRBV6-5, with TRBD1 matching over 7 bases. The trim removed 6 bases at V and 9 bases at J, leaving 6 bases unmatched. The germline V gene has CDR1 MNHEY and CDR2 SVGAGI. The CDR3 is 12 amino acids. The CDR3 nucleotides read TGTGCCAGCAGCCCGGACAGGAACACGCAGTATTTT. This sequence encodes CASSPDRNTQYF.

The chain employs TRBV6-1 and TRBJ1-4, with TRBD1 as a possible D gene (5 bases). The CDR3 sequence is 15 residues long. V dropped 2 bases and J dropped 10 bases, with 17 bases sitting between them. The V gene's germline CDR1 is MNHNS and CDR2 SASEGT. CDR3 coding DNA: TGTGCCAGCAGTGAACGGACGGTATGGGGCGGAAAACTGTTTTTT. Protein product: CASSERTVWGGKLFF.